These 2 T cell receptor beta chains share one sample of origin, sequenced in a study of cytomegalovirus exposure and HLA in healthy donors. The PCR made use of 60 Vbeta and 13 Jbeta primers. Measured with immunoSEQ multiplex PCR; TCRdb has only the in-frame clones, and not every one. The sample consists of roughly 120,000 clones, 80% of them appearing once. Material for sequencing was PBMCs. The receptor set was obtained from a man in his thirties or forties in good health and CMV-seronegative.

This clone was recorded a few times. The genes are TRBV5-4 and TRBJ2-7; D possibly corresponds to TRBD2 (6 bases). Germline assignment: CDR1 SGHNT and CDR2 YYREEE (reference sequence). The CDR3 sequence is 14 residues long. V dropped 2 bases and J dropped 2 bases, with 11 bases sitting between them. CDR3 coding DNA: TGTGCCAGCAGCTTACGGGGGTACCCCTACGAGCAGTACTTC. Its protein is CASSLRGYPYEQYF.

This clone has a handful of counts. The genes are TRBV30 and TRBJ1-1; D unclear. V was trimmed by 2 bases and J by 1 base, leaving 8 bases between them. The germline V gene encodes CDR1 GTSNPN and CDR2 SVGIG (reference sequence). The CDR3 contains 13 residues. The CDR3 sequence is CAWSRSGNTEAFF. The CDR3 coding sequence is TGTGCCTGGAGTAGATCAGGGAACACTGAAGCTTTCTTT.